This entry features one T cell receptor (beta chain) sequence. There are a few counts of this clone. Its target antigen remains unknown. The record has no base qualities; no much larger clone is one base away. This sample is drawn from a study of T cell responses to AZD1222 COVID-19 vaccine (dated by TCRdb to about 2021). Study-wide context: TCR sequencing covered approximately 230 trial participants: around 210 given two doses of AZD1222 and 26 given two doses of MenACWY control vaccine. Trial participants were enrolled into age subgroups of 18-55, 56-69 and 70-plus years, which contained about 150, 27 and 61 TCR-sequenced participants, respectively.

Explained via the paper, the time point label denotes: about 28 days (+/-7) after the second vaccine dose. Because spike-specific TCR depth and breadth did not differ between the two schedules, AZD1222 recipients who got a second dose at roughly 4 weeks were pooled with those who got a second dose at roughly 12 weeks. Vaccinee samples were obtained from the UK trials COV001 and COV002, which included a single-blind randomized controlled phase 2/3 trial of AZD1222 (ChAdOx1 nCoV-19) in healthy adults. For TCRbeta chain sequencing, PBMC samples from trial participants were taken at day 0 and at day 28 after the second dose. The CDR3 regions of human TCRbeta chains were analyzed by immunosequencing. Under the source paper's analysis protocol: Repertoire TCRs were checked for matches against a reference library of SARS-CoV-2-specific TCRs that had been generated using the MIRA antigen-specificity platform. Breadth was defined as the fraction of unique TCRs that were SARS-CoV-2-associated, and depth was defined as the fraction of total T cells that were SARS-CoV-2-associated. Using the MIRA data, each spike-specific TCR was assigned both to the spike region to which the TCR was reactive and to a CD4 or CD8 class. Log10-transformed breadth and depth values were compared by one-way ANOVA with Sidak's multiple comparisons tests. Not all clones reach the TCRdb copy of this immuneACCESS table, which keeps in-frame sequences only. Checked studies attribute under half of the gap to unresolved V genes and leave the rest unexplained. V and J calls and clone size come straight from that table; D and trimming were deduced from the DNA. This sample lists about 140,000 clones; approximately 95% were detected once. The ten most abundant clones make up approximately 6.8% of the sample.

Paper-wide results and their limitations: Participants were mostly white British and included more females than males, and it was suggested by the authors that clonal diversity may have been underestimated. In the small 56-69-year group, the increase in depth fell short of significance, most likely because of low power. Reportedly, close to half of the unique spike-specific TCRs recognized epitopes lying outside the regions that are mutated in the B.1.351 and B.1.1.7 variants. Because no day 14 peak-response samples were available, repertoires were characterized only after the peak T cell response. CD4 TCRs associated with the vaccine covered the entire spike protein, and the dominant responses were in regions 160-218 and 743-854. A significant rise in spike-specific TCR breadth and depth was observed after two AZD1222 doses relative to day 0 and relative to MenACWY recipients. Conclusions about previously exposed vaccinees are limited, since just five or six AZD1222 recipients were seropositive for SARS-CoV-2 at baseline.

The source material was peripheral blood, sampled 28 days after the second AZD1222 dose. The sequence came from an adult who received the AZD1222 COVID-19 vaccine.

The CDR3 region has the sequence CASSAGERGRDYEQYF. The bases read TGTGCCAGCAGCGCTGGGGAACGGGGCAGGGACTACGAGCAGTACTTC. The rearrangement combines TRBV14 with TRBJ2-7, with the D call perhaps TRBD1 or TRBD2, each one matching 5 bases. The CDR3 measures 16 amino acids from cysteine to phenylalanine. Only the CDR3 DNA is retained, 48 bases long and in frame from the first base. The germline V gene supplies CDR1 SGHDN and CDR2 FVKESK. V loses 5 bases, J loses 3 bases, and the germline ends lie 20 bases apart.